There are many counts of the clone carrying this T cell receptor (beta chain). Its antigen is currently unknown. The diagnosis was founded upon clinical symptoms, serum thyroxine, TRAb, thyroid ultrasound and orbital computed tomography. The data are from a study of Graves' ophthalmopathy and Graves' hyperthyroidism. Study in general: Hyperthyroidism counted as stable given no ophthalmopathy within 18 months of follow-up. Findings and caveats of the study: Sensitivity of around 67% and specificity of about 72% were achieved by the model that predicted ophthalmopathy progression. Among thyroid clonotypes expanded above 0.001 frequency, most also appeared in blood.

V was shortened by 0 bases and J by 7 bases, with 10 bases between the two germline ends. The CDR3 consists of 12 residues. Germline loops: CDR1 SQVTM, CDR2 ANQGSEA. Scientists amplified the TCR beta CDR3 regions from RNA transcripts. RT-PCR with HTBI primers came first, then second-round multiplex PCR. A single record per CDR3 protein comes from TCRdb applying MiXCR to the multiplex PCR reads. The data show more than 1,000,000 distinct CDR3 sequences, about 36% seen once. The sequence was collected from an adult man with Graves' hyperthyroidism. The chain uses TRBV29-1 and TRBJ2-7, with D tentatively TRBD2 (5 bases). Sequencing input: peripheral blood or thyroid tissue (not recorded which). The CDR3 sequence is CSVEDTGIEQYF. CDR3 nucleotides: TGCAGCGTTGAAGACACCGGGATTGAGCAGTACTTC.